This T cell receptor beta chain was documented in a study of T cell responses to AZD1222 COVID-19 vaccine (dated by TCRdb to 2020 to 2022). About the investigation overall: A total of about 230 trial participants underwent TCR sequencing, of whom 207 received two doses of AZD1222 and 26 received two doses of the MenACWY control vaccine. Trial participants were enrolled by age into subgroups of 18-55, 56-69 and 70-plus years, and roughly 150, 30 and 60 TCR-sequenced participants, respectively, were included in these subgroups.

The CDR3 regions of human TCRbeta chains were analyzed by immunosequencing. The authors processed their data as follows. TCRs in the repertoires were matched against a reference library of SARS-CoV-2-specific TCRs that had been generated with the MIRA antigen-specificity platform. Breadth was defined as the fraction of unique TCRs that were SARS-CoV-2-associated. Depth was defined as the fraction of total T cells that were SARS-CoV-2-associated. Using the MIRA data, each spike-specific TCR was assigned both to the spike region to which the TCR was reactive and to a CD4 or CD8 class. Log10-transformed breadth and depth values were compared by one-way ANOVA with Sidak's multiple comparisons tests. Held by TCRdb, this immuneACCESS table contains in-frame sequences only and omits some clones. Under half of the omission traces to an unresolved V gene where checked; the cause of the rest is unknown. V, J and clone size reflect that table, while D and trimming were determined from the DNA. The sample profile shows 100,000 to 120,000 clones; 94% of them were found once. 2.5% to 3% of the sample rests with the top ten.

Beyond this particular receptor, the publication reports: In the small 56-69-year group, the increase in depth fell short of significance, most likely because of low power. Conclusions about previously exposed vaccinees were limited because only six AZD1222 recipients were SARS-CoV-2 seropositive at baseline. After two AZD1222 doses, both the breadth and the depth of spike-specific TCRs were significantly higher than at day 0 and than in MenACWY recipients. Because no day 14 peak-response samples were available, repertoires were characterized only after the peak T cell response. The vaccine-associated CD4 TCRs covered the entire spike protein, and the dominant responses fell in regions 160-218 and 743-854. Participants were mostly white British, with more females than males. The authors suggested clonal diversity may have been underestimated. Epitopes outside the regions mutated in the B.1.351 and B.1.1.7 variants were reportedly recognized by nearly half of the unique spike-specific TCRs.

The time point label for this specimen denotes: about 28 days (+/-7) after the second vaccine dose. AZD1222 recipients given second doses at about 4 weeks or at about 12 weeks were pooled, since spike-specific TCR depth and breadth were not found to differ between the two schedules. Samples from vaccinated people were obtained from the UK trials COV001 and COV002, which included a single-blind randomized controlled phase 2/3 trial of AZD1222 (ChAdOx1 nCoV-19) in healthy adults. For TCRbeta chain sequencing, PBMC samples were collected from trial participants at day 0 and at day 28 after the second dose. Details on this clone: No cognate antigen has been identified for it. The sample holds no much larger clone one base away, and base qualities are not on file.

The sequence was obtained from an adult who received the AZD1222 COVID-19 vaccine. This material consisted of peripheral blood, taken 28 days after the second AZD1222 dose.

CDR3 loop: CASRTGVYEQYF. Read as DNA, the sequence is TGTGCCAGCCGGACAGGGGTCTACGAGCAGTACTTC. The chain employs TRBV27 and TRBJ2-7; 9 central bases correspond to TRBD1. CDR1 and CDR2, looked up from the germline V gene (reference sequence), are MNHEY and SMNVEV. The germline V and J ends show losses of 8 bases and 3 bases respectively, and no gene match explains 2 bases of the junction. From cysteine to phenylalanine, the CDR3 is 12 amino acids long. Of all the DNA, just the CDR3 is kept, 36 bases in frame from base 1.